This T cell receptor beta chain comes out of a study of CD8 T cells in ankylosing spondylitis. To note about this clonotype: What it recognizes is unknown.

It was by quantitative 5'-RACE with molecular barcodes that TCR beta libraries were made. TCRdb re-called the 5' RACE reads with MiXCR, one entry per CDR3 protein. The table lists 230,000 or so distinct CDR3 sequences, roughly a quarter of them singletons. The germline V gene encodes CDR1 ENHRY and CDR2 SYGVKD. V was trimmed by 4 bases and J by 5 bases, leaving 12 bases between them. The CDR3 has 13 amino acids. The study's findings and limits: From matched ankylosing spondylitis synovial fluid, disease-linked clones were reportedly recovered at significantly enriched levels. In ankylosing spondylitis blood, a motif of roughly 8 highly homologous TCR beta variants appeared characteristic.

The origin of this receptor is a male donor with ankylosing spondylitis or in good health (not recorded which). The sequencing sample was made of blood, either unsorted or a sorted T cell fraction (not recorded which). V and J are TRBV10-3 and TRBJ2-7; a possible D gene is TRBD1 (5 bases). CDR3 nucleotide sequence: TGTGCCATCAGTGCCGACAGTTCTCACGAGCAGTACTTC. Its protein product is CAISADSSHEQYF.